Listed here is a single T cell receptor (beta chain). This entry is derived from a study of cytomegalovirus exposure and HLA in healthy donors. Study-wide background: Earlier, roughly 120 million unique TCR beta sequences were recovered from around 180 million T cells by an analysis. The Caucasian-associated ancestry cluster held more than 80% of 398 genotyped donors.

PCR employed 60 Vbeta and 13 Jbeta primers. The assay was immunoSEQ multiplex PCR, and TCRdb's table has in-frame clones only and misses some. The table has some 120,000 clones, 80% to 90% seen once. Samples came from healthy bone marrow donors. The CDR3 totals 12 residues. Trimming removed 3 bases at V and 5 bases at J, with 8 bases between. Germline V gene data show CDR1 as SQVTM and CDR2 as ANQGSEA. V usage is TRBV29-1 and J usage is TRBJ2-1; D gene unclear. This clonotype was sampled from a man aged 40-50 years in good health and CMV-seronegative. The sequenced sample was PBMCs. The CDR3 protein is CSVESRDNEQFF. Written as DNA, the CDR3 is TGCAGCGTTGAGTCCCGGGACAATGAGCAGTTCTTC.